Listed here are 12 T cell receptor beta chains from one sample, sequenced in a study of cytomegalovirus exposure and HLA in healthy donors. Assay: immunoSEQ multiplex PCR; the TCRdb copy retains only in-frame clones and omits some. The table includes 200,000 to 250,000 clones, 75% to 90% detected once. The sequenced sample consisted of PBMCs. These receptors all stem from a young woman in good health and CMV-seropositive.

The J gene is TRBJ2-3, the V gene TRBV9, with 7 positions matching TRBD2. CDR1 SGDLS and CDR2 YYNGEE come from the germline V gene. The CDR3 sequence is 14 residues long. After removal of 4 bases from V and 6 bases from J, the junction contained 8 bases not matched to a gene. The CDR3 sequence is CASSSSGGWDTQYF. CDR3 bases: TGTGCCAGCAGCTCTTCGGGAGGTTGGGATACGCAGTATTTT.

The chain has TRBV6-5 and TRBJ1-4; D not resolved. The V and J ends lost 6 bases and 16 bases respectively, with 21 bases between them. The CDR3 extends over 13 amino acids. Per germline, CDR1 MNHEY and CDR2 SVGAGI. The CDR3 spells CASSPSINEGGFF. CDR3 sequence (DNA): TGTGCCAGCAGCCCCAGTATTAATGAGGGTGGGTTTTTT.

The chain couples TRBV28 to TRBJ2-7; 10 bases fit TRBD2. The CDR3 length is 15 residues. The trim removed 3 bases at V and 1 base at J, leaving 3 bases unmatched. Germline CDR1 is MDHEN and CDR2 is SYDVKM. The CDR3 reads CASSLPSGSSYEQYF. As DNA, the CDR3 is TGTGCCAGCAGTTTGCCTAGCGGGAGTTCCTACGAGCAGTACTTC.

The CDR3 region has the DNA TGTGCCAGCAGTGTCACAGGGACTGCAGATACGCAGTATTTT. Its translation: CASSVTGTADTQYF. The chain has TRBV6-4 and TRBJ2-3, with D possibly being TRBD1 or TRBD2 (6 bases each). The CDR3 consists of 14 residues. With 4 bases removed from V and 4 bases from J, the gap between germline ends came to 12 bases. The V gene's germline CDR1 is MRHNA and CDR2 SNTAGT.

A note on this clone: The sample carries other DNA sequences with the same CDR3. The chain combines TRBV5-1 with TRBJ2-3; possible D gene TRBD2, 5 bases. The V end was cut by 3 bases, the J end by 0 bases, with 5 bases between. CDR1 is SGHRS, CDR2 YFSETQ, per germline. This CDR3 region has 13 residues. CDR3 amino acids: CASSSGSTDTQYF. The CDR3 DNA reads TGCGCCAGCAGCTCGGGGAGCACAGATACGCAGTATTTT.

This clone was observed a single time. The chain uses TRBV30 and TRBJ1-5; TRBD1 is a possible D gene (6 bases). The V end lost 2 bases, the J end lost 1 base, and 18 bases lay between the germline ends. CDR1 and CDR2 from the germline V gene are GTSNPN and SVGIG (reference sequence). The CDR3 loop spans 17 amino acids. The DNA for the CDR3 is TGTGCCTGGAGTCCCCCTACCCCAGGGGCGAGCAATCAGCCCCAGCATTTT. Its translation: CAWSPPTPGASNQPQHF.

This chain uses TRBV5-6 with TRBJ1-2; the D is unclear. Germline lookup yields CDR1 SGHDT and CDR2 YYEEEE. V was cut by 2 bases and J by 0 bases, with 11 bases left in between. The CDR3 covers 15 residues. The DNA of the CDR3 is TGTGCCAGCAGCTTATCGGCAGGTGCTAACTATGGCTACACCTTC. Translation gives CASSLSAGANYGYTF.

The chain joins TRBV7-9 to TRBJ1-1; D unclear. The germline gives CDR1 SEHNR, CDR2 FQNEAQ (reference sequence). V dropped 1 base and J dropped 5 bases, with 5 bases sitting between them. The CDR3 consists of 12 residues. CDR3 bases: TGTGCCAGCAGCTTAGGCAGTACTGAAGCTTTCTTT. Protein: CASSLGSTEAFF.

This clone has just one count. V usage is TRBV7-2 and J usage is TRBJ2-5; tentatively, D is TRBD1 (5 bases). V was pared by 5 bases and J by 5 bases, with 12 bases between. Per the germline V gene, CDR1 is SGHTA and CDR2 is FQGNSA. The CDR3 is 13 amino acids. CDR3 region: CASSLQVFETQYF. The CDR3 bases are TGTGCCAGCAGCCTACAGGTGTTTGAGACCCAGTACTTC.

The V gene is TRBV30, the J gene TRBJ1-3; D is unclear. The CDR3 runs to 13 residues. Germline CDR1 GTSNPN, CDR2 SVGIG (reference sequence). Trimming left V 3 bases short and J 0 bases short, with 6 bases between. DNA for the CDR3: TGTGCCTGGAGGTCGTCCTCTGGAAACACCATATATTTT. Its translation: CAWRSSSGNTIYF.

V usage is TRBV6-5 and J usage is TRBJ1-1; perhaps TRBD1 as D (6 bases). The ends were cut back, 6 bases at V and 1 base at J, with 12 bases in the middle. Per germline, CDR1 MNHEY and CDR2 SVGAGI. The CDR3 is 14 amino acids. In DNA, the CDR3 is TGTGCCAGCAGGCAGGGGATTGGGAACACTGAAGCTTTCTTT. This codes for CASRQGIGNTEAFF.

This chain uses TRBV7-8 with TRBJ2-7; TRBD2 agrees at 14 bases. The CDR3 is 15 residues long. Germline CDR1 is SGHVS and CDR2 is FQNEAQ. J was trimmed by 4 bases and V by 5 bases; bases with no gene match: 4. CDR3 loop: CASSVRLAGGYEQYF. The DNA for the CDR3 is TGTGCCAGCAGCGTGAGACTAGCGGGAGGGTACGAGCAGTACTTC.